A selection of T cell receptor beta chains follows, all from one sample in a study of shared clonotypes between healthy human individuals. The repertoire was sequenced with immunoSEQ multiplex PCR; TCRdb's copy has only in-frame clones and lacks some. The table lists 200,000 to 250,000 clones, 50% to 75% of them singletons. The specimen was memory CD4+ T cells sorted from blood. The source of these receptors is a man under 40 in good health. Both conserved end residues are part of each CDR3. The order of the fields is V gene, D gene, J gene, clone size, CDR3 DNA, CDR3 protein. D genes are given only for firm matches. The size entry is marked missing in some rows and otherwise reads once, few, many or a size class.

TRBV2	TRBD2	TRBJ2-2	few	TGTGCCAGCAGCGGCCGGGGCCTGGGGGGGACCGGGGAGCTGTTTTTT	CASSGRGLGGTGELFF
TRBV7-2	.	TRBJ2-3	once	TGTGCCAGCAGCTCGGTCAGCGCAGATACGCAGTATTTT	CASSSVSADTQYF
TRBV25-1	.	TRBJ1-1	.	TGTGCCAGCACCTCCCAGGAGCCGAACACTGAAGCTTTCTTT	CASTSQEPNTEAFF
TRBV5-6	.	TRBJ2-3	.	TGTGCCAGCAGCGGAATTTCAGGGATTCCAGATACGCAGTATTTT	CASSGISGIPDTQYF
TRBV5-6	.	TRBJ1-5	.	TGTGCCAGCAGCCGCCGACAGACCAACAATCAGCCCCAGCATTTT	CASSRRQTNNQPQHF
TRBV10-3	.	TRBJ1-1	.	TGTGCCACCACAACAGCTTTGAACACTGAAGCTTTCTTT	CATTTALNTEAFF
TRBV29-1	.	TRBJ1-2	few	TGCAGCGTTGAAGATCGGCGGGGCTACACCTTC	CSVEDRRGYTF
TRBV18	TRBD1	TRBJ2-2	.	TGTGCCAGCTCCAGAACCGGGACAGACACCGGGGAGCTGTTTTTT	CASSRTGTDTGELFF
TRBV15	.	TRBJ2-6	.	TGTGCCACCAGCATAGGTCAGATCTCTGGGGCCAACGTCCTGACTTTC	CATSIGQISGANVLTF
TRBV19	.	TRBJ2-2	many	TGTGCCAGCCGGGACACCTCGAACACCGGGGAGCTGTTTTTT	CASRDTSNTGELFF
TRBV14	.	TRBJ2-2	.	TGTGCCAGCAGCCAAGATACATGGGGGACTGGGAACACCGGGGAGCTGTTTTTT	CASSQDTWGTGNTGELFF
TRBV5-1	.	TRBJ2-6	.	TGCGCCAGCAGCTTGGATCCGGCTTCTGGGGCCAACGTCCTGACTTTC	CASSLDPASGANVLTF
TRBV13	.	TRBJ2-2	few	TGTGCCAGCAGCACCCCATCGGGAATTGGGAATACCGGGGAGCTGTTTTTT	CASSTPSGIGNTGELFF
TRBV7-6	TRBD1	TRBJ1-3	.	TGTGCCAGCAGCTTGAATCCGGGACAGGACTTTTCAGGAAACACCATATATTTT	CASSLNPGQDFSGNTIYF
TRBV6-6	TRBD2	TRBJ2-5	.	TGTGCCAGCAGTTTCGACCTAGCGGCCTCGGAGACCCAGTACTTC	CASSFDLAASETQYF
TRBV10-1	TRBD2	TRBJ2-3	.	TGCGCCAGCAGTGAGTCCGGTAGCGGGAGTCGCACAGATACGCAGTATTTT	CASSESGSGSRTDTQYF
TRBV5-1	.	TRBJ2-7	many	TGCGCCAGCAGCTTGGGACCTAGGACAGCCGACTCCTACGAGCAGTACTTC	CASSLGPRTADSYEQYF
TRBV6-6	.	TRBJ1-4	.	TGTGCCAGCAGTTACACATTCCGGGACACCGAAAGAAAACTGTTTTTT	CASSYTFRDTERKLFF
TRBV28	.	TRBJ2-5	.	TGTGCCAGTTATGGAGGTTCTAGTGAGACCCAGTACTTC	CASYGGSSETQYF
TRBV15	TRBD1	TRBJ2-7	.	TGTGCCACCAGCAGAGTTGGGTCCGACAGGGGGCTCTACGAGCAGTACTTC	CATSRVGSDRGLYEQYF
TRBV19	.	TRBJ2-2	few	TGTGCCGGCGCGGAACCGAACACCGGGGAGCTGTTTTTT	CAGAEPNTGELFF
TRBV6-1	.	TRBJ1-4	.	TGTGCCGTCATACCGAGAGGGGGAGAAAAACTGTTTTTT	CAVIPRGGEKLFF
TRBV27	.	TRBJ1-2	.	TGTGCCAGCAGTTACCTCCCGGGCTGGAACAATGGCTACACCTTC	CASSYLPGWNNGYTF
TRBV7-6	TRBD2	TRBJ2-1	.	TGTGCCAGCAGCTCTTTTAGCGGGAGAGGGTACAATGAGCAGTTCTTC	CASSSFSGRGYNEQFF
TRBV5-5	TRBD1	TRBJ1-5	.	TGTGCCAGCAGCTTCGGTGCAGGGGGCGAGCAGCCCCAGCATTTT	CASSFGAGGEQPQHF
TRBV30	.	TRBJ2-3	.	TGTGCCTGGAGTCGGTGGGAGTGGAGAGATACGCAGTATTTT	CAWSRWEWRDTQYF
TRBV4-3	.	TRBJ1-1	.	TGCGCCAGCAGCCAAGGGGCGGGACGGGCTGAAGCTTTCTTT	CASSQGAGRAEAFF
TRBV10-1	TRBD2	TRBJ2-5	.	TGCGCCAGCAGTCCTAGCGGCGCGGGGACCCAGTACTTC	CASSPSGAGTQYF
TRBV9	.	TRBJ1-2	.	TGTGCCAGCAGCGCCACAGCCGCGCCGGCGGAGGACTATGGCTACACCTTC	CASSATAAPAEDYGYTF
TRBV5-6	.	TRBJ1-2	once	TGTGCCAGCAGCTTGCTGTCAGGGTATTATGGCTACACCTTC	CASSLLSGYYGYTF
TRBV28	TRBD1	TRBJ2-7	once	TGTGCCAGCAGTTTAGATGCCGGGACAGTCTACGAGCAGTACTTC	CASSLDAGTVYEQYF
TRBV5-1	.	TRBJ1-2	.	TGCGCCAGCAGCTTGGGGGACACGGCGGTACTTTATGGCTACACCTTC	CASSLGDTAVLYGYTF
TRBV5-1	.	TRBJ2-3	.	TGCGCCAGCAGCTCCCAAAGGATCGGAATAGCTAGCACAGATACGCAGTATTTT	CASSSQRIGIASTDTQYF
TRBV18	TRBD2	TRBJ2-5	.	TGTGCCAGCTCAACCAACCGTCCTAGCGGGATAGTCCAAGAGACCCAGTACTTC	CASSTNRPSGIVQETQYF
TRBV9	TRBD2	TRBJ2-3	.	TGTGCCAGCAGCCCCAAGTTACGGGAGGGGAACACAGATACGCAGTATTTT	CASSPKLREGNTDTQYF
TRBV5-4	TRBD2	TRBJ2-4	.	TGTGCCAGCAGCCCGGGGGGGGGAAACATTCAGTACTTC	CASSPGGGNIQYF
TRBV7-2	TRBD1	TRBJ1-5	.	TGTGCCAGCAGCTTATCCGGACAGGGGAGCCCCAATCAGCCCCAGCATTTT	CASSLSGQGSPNQPQHF
TRBV29-1	.	TRBJ1-2	.	TGCAGCGTTTCCGAACCCAGGGGCCCCCCCTATGGCTACACCTTC	CSVSEPRGPPYGYTF
TRBV6-6	.	TRBJ2-7	.	TGTGCCAGCGCTCGAGGAGCAGGCTACGAGCAGTACTTC	CASARGAGYEQYF
TRBV13	.	TRBJ1-1	.	TGTGCCAGCAGCCCAGCAGGGATAGAGCCCGGTGAAGCTTTCTTT	CASSPAGIEPGEAFF
TRBV4-1	.	TRBJ2-2	.	TGCGCCAGCAGCCAAGATATTCGTCCGGACACCGGGGAGCTGTTTTTT	CASSQDIRPDTGELFF
TRBV19	TRBD1	TRBJ1-5	.	TGTGCCAGTAAGGTCAACAGGGGGACCGGTAGCAATCAGCCCCAGCATTTT	CASKVNRGTGSNQPQHF
TRBV25-1	.	TRBJ2-3	few	TGTGCCAGCAGTGTGGCCGGGACTGGAAGAGATACGCAGTATTTT	CASSVAGTGRDTQYF
TRBV25-1	.	TRBJ2-3	.	TGTGCCAGCAGTGGGCCTAGAGCAGATACGCAGTATTTT	CASSGPRADTQYF
TRBV9	.	TRBJ2-7	.	TGTGCCAGCAGCGGTCTCGGGGGTGGTTACGAGCAGTACTTC	CASSGLGGGYEQYF
TRBV28	.	TRBJ1-4	few	TGTGCCAGCAGTCCGTGGCGCGAAAAACTGTTTTTT	CASSPWREKLFF
TRBV5-4	.	TRBJ2-7	.	TGTGCCAGCAGCTCCGGGCCCGACCGGGAGCAGTACTTC	CASSSGPDREQYF
TRBV4-2	.	TRBJ1-1	.	TGTGCCAGCAGCCAAGGGGGTTTGAACACTGAAGCTTTCTTT	CASSQGGLNTEAFF
TRBV19	.	TRBJ2-2	few	TGTGCCAGTATGGGACCTATTACCGGGGAGCTGTTTTTT	CASMGPITGELFF
TRBV6-5	.	TRBJ1-1	few	TGTGCCAGCAGCTACGTAAAAGGGGCTGAAGCTTTCTTT	CASSYVKGAEAFF
TRBV30	.	TRBJ2-5	.	TGTGCCTGGAGTGTCGTAGGGGGGTGGGAGACCCAGTACTTC	CAWSVVGGWETQYF
TRBV9	.	TRBJ2-7	.	TGTGCCAGCAGCGTAGCTTCTAGCAGCTACGAGCAGTACTTC	CASSVASSSYEQYF
TRBV19	TRBD2	TRBJ2-1	.	TGTGCCAGTGCGGGACTAGCGGGAAGGTTTGAGCAGTTCTTC	CASAGLAGRFEQFF